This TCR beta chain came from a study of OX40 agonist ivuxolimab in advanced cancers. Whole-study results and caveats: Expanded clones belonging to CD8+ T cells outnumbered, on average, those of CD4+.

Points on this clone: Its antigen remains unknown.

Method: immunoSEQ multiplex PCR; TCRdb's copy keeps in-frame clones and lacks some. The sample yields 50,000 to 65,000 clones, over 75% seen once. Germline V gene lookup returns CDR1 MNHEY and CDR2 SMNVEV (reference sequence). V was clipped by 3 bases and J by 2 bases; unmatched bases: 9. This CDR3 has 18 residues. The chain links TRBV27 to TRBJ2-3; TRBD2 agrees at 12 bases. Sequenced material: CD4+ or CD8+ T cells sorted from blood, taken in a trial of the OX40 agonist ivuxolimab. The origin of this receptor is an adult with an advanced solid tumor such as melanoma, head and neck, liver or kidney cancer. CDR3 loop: CASSFTRLAGEPTDTQYF. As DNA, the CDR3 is TGTGCCAGCAGTTTCACTCGACTAGCGGGGGAGCCCACAGATACGCAGTATTTT.